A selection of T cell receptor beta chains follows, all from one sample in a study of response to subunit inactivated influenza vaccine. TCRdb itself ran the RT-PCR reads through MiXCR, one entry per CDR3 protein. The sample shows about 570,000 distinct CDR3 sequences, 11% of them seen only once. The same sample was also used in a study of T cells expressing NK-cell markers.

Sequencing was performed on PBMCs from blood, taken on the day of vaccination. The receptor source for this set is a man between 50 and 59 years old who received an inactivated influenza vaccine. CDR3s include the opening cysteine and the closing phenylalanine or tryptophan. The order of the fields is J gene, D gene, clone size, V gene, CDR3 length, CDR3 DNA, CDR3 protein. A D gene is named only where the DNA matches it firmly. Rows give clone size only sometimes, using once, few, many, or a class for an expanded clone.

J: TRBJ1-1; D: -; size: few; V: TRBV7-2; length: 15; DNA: TGTGCCAGCAGCTTCCAGGGGCGGTTGAACACTGAAGCTTTCTTT; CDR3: CASSFQGRLNTEAFF
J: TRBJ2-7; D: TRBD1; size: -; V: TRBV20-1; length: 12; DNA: TGCAGTGCTAGGGACAGGGGGAGCGAGCAGTACTTC; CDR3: CSARDRGSEQYF
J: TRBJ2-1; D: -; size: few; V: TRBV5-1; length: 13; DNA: TGCGCCAGCAGCTTGGGGGGGGGCGCTGAGCAGTTCTTC; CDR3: CASSLGGGAEQFF
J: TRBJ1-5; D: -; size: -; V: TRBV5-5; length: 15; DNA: TGTGCCAGCAGCTTGTCCGGGGTGGGCAATCAGCCCCAGCATTTT; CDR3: CASSLSGVGNQPQHF
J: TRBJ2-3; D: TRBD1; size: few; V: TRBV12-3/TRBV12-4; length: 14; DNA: TGTGCCAGCAGTGACAGGGGGCCGAGGGATACGCAGTATTTT; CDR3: CASSDRGPRDTQYF
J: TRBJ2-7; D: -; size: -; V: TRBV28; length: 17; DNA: TGTGCCAGCACCCTTAGTGCAGGCGCCTTCTTCTCCTACGAGCAGTACTTC; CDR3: CASTLSAGAFFSYEQYF
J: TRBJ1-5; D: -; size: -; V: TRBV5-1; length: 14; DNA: TGCGCCAGCAGCTCGGGACCCCAGATAGAGCCCCAGCATTTT; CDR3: CASSSGPQIEPQHF
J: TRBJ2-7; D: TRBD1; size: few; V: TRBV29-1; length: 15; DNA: TGCAGCGAGATGACCCACAGGGGGAACTCCTACGAGCAGTACTTC; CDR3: CSEMTHRGNSYEQYF
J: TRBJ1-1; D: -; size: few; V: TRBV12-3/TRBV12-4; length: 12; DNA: TGTGCCAGCAGTTTAGGGGAAACTGAAGCTTTCTTT; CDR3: CASSLGETEAFF
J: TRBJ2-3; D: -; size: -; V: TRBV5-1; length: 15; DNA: TGCGCCAGCAGCCAGGTGGGGGGAAGCACAGATACGCAGTATTTT; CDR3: CASSQVGGSTDTQYF
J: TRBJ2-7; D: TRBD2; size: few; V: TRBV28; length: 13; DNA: TGTGCCAGCAGCTTGGGGCCAGCGGGGGAGCAGTACTTC; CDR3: CASSLGPAGEQYF
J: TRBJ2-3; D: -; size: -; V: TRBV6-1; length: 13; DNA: TGTGCCAGCACCGACTGGTCTTCAGATACGCAGTATTTT; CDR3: CASTDWSSDTQYF
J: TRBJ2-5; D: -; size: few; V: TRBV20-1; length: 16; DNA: TGCAGTGCTAGCCAAGGGGGAAATTGGGATCAAGAGACCCAGTACTTC; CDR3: CSASQGGNWDQETQYF
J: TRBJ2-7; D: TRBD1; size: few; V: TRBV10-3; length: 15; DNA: TGTGCCATCAGTGCAACCGGGACAGGGGCGGAAGAGCAGTACTTC; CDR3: CAISATGTGAEEQYF
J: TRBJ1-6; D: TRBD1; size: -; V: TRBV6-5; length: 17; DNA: TGTGCCAGCAGTTATTACCCCAACAGGGGAGATAATTCACCCCTCCACTTT; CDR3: CASSYYPNRGDNSPLHF
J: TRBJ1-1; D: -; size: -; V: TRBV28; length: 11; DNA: TGTGCCAGCAGCTACGACAGGGAAGCTTTCTTT; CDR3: CASSYDREAFF
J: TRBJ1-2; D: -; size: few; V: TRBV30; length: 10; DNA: TGTGCCTGGAGAGTAGTAGGCTACACCTTC; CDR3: CAWRVVGYTF